The 22 T cell receptor beta chains reported below all come from one sample, sequenced in a study of T cell responses to AZD1222 COVID-19 vaccine. TCRdb's table, derived via immunoSEQ multiplex PCR, lists solely in-frame clones and lacks some. The table records 150,000 to 250,000 clones, about nine tenths of them present only once. The sample in question was peripheral blood, obtained 28 days after the second AZD1222 dose. The receptors were gathered from an adult who received the AZD1222 COVID-19 vaccine.

This clone was recorded a few times. V and J are TRBV30 and TRBJ2-1; D ambiguous. Looked up from germline, CDR1 is GTSNPN and CDR2 is SVGIG (reference sequence). The CDR3 runs to 12 residues. Trimming removed 0 bases from V and 5 bases from J, with 5 bases in between. The CDR3 DNA reads TGTGCCTGGAGTGTGGCCAACAATGAGCAGTTCTTC. It yields the protein CAWSVANNEQFF.

The chain joins TRBV20-1 to TRBJ2-5; no reliable D call. CDR3 length: 8 amino acids. CDR1 is DFQATT, CDR2 SNEGSKA, per germline (reference sequence). V lost 8 bases and J lost 5, with 3 bases in between. CDR3 sequence: CSTETQYF. In DNA, the CDR3 is TGCAGTACGGAGACCCAGTACTTC.

The V and J genes are TRBV2 and TRBJ1-2; 9 positions match TRBD1. The length of the CDR3 is 13 residues. Germline CDR1 is SNHLY and CDR2 is FYNNEI. V gave up 8 bases and J gave up 3 bases; unmatched junction bases: 4. The CDR3 sequence: CASGTGGDYGYTF. The CDR3 DNA reads TGTGCCAGCGGAACAGGGGGCGACTATGGCTACACCTTC.

Note on this clone: Other DNA sequences in the sample encode the same CDR3. The V gene is TRBV6-5, the J gene TRBJ1-6; D unresolved. The germline CDR1 and CDR2 sequences are MNHEY and SVGAGI. The ends were cut back, 0 bases at V and 0 bases at J, with 6 bases in the middle. The CDR3 totals 16 residues. CDR3 residues: CASSYSGSSYNSPLHF. In nucleotides, the CDR3 is TGTGCCAGCAGTTACTCGGGCAGCTCCTATAATTCACCCCTCCACTTT.

The chain combines TRBV11-3 with TRBJ2-3; perhaps TRBD2 as D (8 bases). Germline CDR1 SGHNT, CDR2 YENEEA. V was clipped by 2 bases and J by 2 bases, with 26 bases between them. CDR3 size: 20 residues. The CDR3 region is CASSLYFDRVSGGDTDTQYF. In DNA, the CDR3 is TGTGCCAGCAGCTTATATTTTGACAGGGTTTCCGGGGGGGACACAGATACGCAGTATTTT.

The chain combines TRBV30 with TRBJ1-5; 8 bases match TRBD1. The V segment lost 3 bases and the J segment 9 bases; nucleotides outside the gene matches: 10. CDR3 size: 14 residues. Germline V gene lookup returns CDR1 GTSNPN and CDR2 SVGIG (reference sequence). CDR3 sequence: CAWSRDRLERPQHF. The CDR3 nucleotides are TGTGCCTGGAGCCGGGACAGGTTGGAGAGGCCCCAGCATTTT.

The J gene is TRBJ2-7, the V gene TRBV11-3, with 7 bases lining up with TRBD2. This CDR3 contains 11 residues. V was pared by 4 bases and J by 12 bases, with 6 bases of the junction left unmatched. The germline gives CDR1 SGHNT, CDR2 YENEEA. CDR3 amino acids: CASSWGGRPYF. DNA for the CDR3: TGTGCCAGCAGCTGGGGGGGACGTCCGTACTTC.

This clone was picked up a small number of times. CDR3 nucleotide sequence: TGTGCCAGCAGTTTCTCTAATGAGCAGTTCTTC. Translating gives CASSFSNEQFF. The chain uses TRBV12-3 or TRBV12-4 and TRBJ2-1; D is unclear. The CDR3 has 11 amino acids. V was cut by 3 bases and J by 7 bases, with 4 bases left in between.

The rearrangement uses TRBV11-2 and TRBJ2-5, with a possible D match to TRBD2 (5 bases). The CDR3 totals 14 residues. CDR1 and CDR2 from the germline V gene are SGHAT and FQNNGV. Trimming cost V 4 bases and J 5 bases, with 14 bases left between them. The CDR3 region is CASSWRARGETQYF. CDR3 sequence (DNA): TGTGCCAGCAGCTGGCGGGCTCGTGGGGAGACCCAGTACTTC. Supplemented by reference TRBV11-2 and TRBJ2-5, the full variable domain reads EAGVAQSPRYKIIEKRQSVAFWCNPISGHATLYWYQQILGQGPKLLIQFQNNGVVDDSQLPKDRFSAERLKGVDSTLKIQPAKLEDSAVYLCASSWRARGETQYFGPGTRLLVL.

The chain carries TRBV5-1 and TRBJ1-2; TRBD1 is a possible D gene (5 bases). The germline V gene has CDR1 SGHRS and CDR2 YFSETQ. This CDR3 contains 15 residues. V was shortened by 4 bases and J by 5 bases, with 18 bases between the two germline ends. The DNA for the CDR3 is TGCGCCAGCAGCGCAGAGGGACCTCCCTTTTATGGCTACACCTTC. Translating it yields CASSAEGPPFYGYTF.

V is TRBV28 and J is TRBJ1-6, with D unresolved. V lost 4 bases and J 14 bases, leaving 12 bases between the germline ends. Germline V CDR1 and CDR2: MDHEN, SYDVKM. The CDR3 totals 12 residues. The CDR3 region is CASSSGIWTLHF. In DNA form, the CDR3 reads TGTGCCAGCAGTTCCGGGATTTGGACCCTCCACTTT.

The gene calls are TRBV19 and TRBJ1-2, with D uncertain. Looked up from germline, CDR1 is LNHDA and CDR2 is SQIVND (reference sequence). Trimming took 3 bases from V and 10 from J, leaving 12 bases between them. The CDR3 sequence is 12 residues long. The CDR3 nucleotides read TGTGCCAGTAGTATGGCCCAAGTCGACTACACCTTC. This sequence encodes CASSMAQVDYTF. The full variable domain, in which reference TRBV19 and TRBJ1-2 provide the parts outside the CDR3, is DGGITQSPKYLFRKEGQNVTLSCEQNLNHDAMYWYRQDPGQGLRLIYYSQIVNDFQKGDIAEGYSVSREKKESFPLTVTSAQKNPTAFYLCASSMAQVDYTFGSGTRLTVV.

This sequence joins TRBV18 and TRBJ2-1; 7 positions match TRBD1. Trimming took 4 bases from V and 8 from J; bases not matched to a gene: 14. Germline-derived CDR1 and CDR2 are KGHSH and LQKENI. This CDR3 has 16 residues. CDR3 DNA sequence: TGTGCCAGCTCACGACGGGACAGAGGGTCGGTAGATGAGCAGTTCTTC. Amino acid sequence: CASSRRDRGSVDEQFF.

The chain employs TRBV7-3 and TRBJ2-1, with 8 bases identical to TRBD2. The CDR3 is 15 residues long. The germline V gene encodes CDR1 SGHTA and CDR2 FQGTGA. The ends lost 6 bases at V and 0 bases at J; junction bases unmatched: 4. The CDR3 protein is CASRPSGSSYNEQFF. For the CDR3, the DNA is TGTGCCAGCAGACCCAGCGGGAGCTCCTACAATGAGCAGTTCTTC.

This chain uses TRBV14 with TRBJ1-1; D might be TRBD1 (5 bases). Trimming pared 0 bases from V and 8 bases from J, leaving 22 bases between. The CDR3 has 17 amino acids. Per germline, CDR1 SGHDN and CDR2 FVKESK. The CDR3 DNA follows: TGTGCCAGCAGCCAAGACGGCGGGTACGGCTCCTGGGGCGAAGCTTTCTTT. Its translation is CASSQDGGYGSWGEAFF.

The genes are TRBV2 and TRBJ2-4; tentative D call: TRBD2 (6 bases). This CDR3 is 13 amino acids long. V lost 3 bases, J lost 6 bases, and 9 bases lay in between. CDR1 and CDR2 (germline): SNHLY, FYNNEI. As DNA, the CDR3 is TGTGCCAGCAGTGACACGGAGGGAAACATTCAGTACTTC. Translating it yields CASSDTEGNIQYF.

The V call is TRBV12-5, the J call TRBJ1-5; D is unclear. CDR3 length equals 14 residues. V lost 6 bases to trimming and J lost 3 bases, with 12 bases between them. The germline CDR1 and CDR2 sequences are LGHNT and FRNRAP. The CDR3 sequence is CASGSPEPNQPQHF. The CDR3 nucleotides are TGTGCTAGTGGGTCCCCAGAACCCAATCAGCCCCAGCATTTT. Full variable domain (remainder filled in from reference TRBV12-5 and TRBJ1-5): DARVTQTPRHKVTEMGQEVTMRCQPILGHNTVFWYRQTMMQGLELLAYFRNRAPLDDSGMPKDRFSAEMPDATLATLKIQPSEPRDSAVYFCASGSPEPNQPQHFGDGTRLSIL.

The chain employs TRBV7-9 and TRBJ2-3; TRBD2 aligns across 9 bases. There are 19 residues in the CDR3. Germline lookup yields CDR1 SEHNR and CDR2 FQNEAQ (reference sequence). The ends lost 5 bases at V and 3 bases at J; junction bases unmatched: 18. The CDR3 loop is CASSHKTLSGRTGTDTQYF. CDR3 coding DNA: TGTGCCAGCAGCCATAAAACCCTTAGCGGGAGAACGGGGACAGATACGCAGTATTTT.

CDR3 in DNA: TGCAGTGCTAGTCGTTATGCACAGGCGTTTTCACCCCTCCACTTT. This translates into CSASRYAQAFSPLHF. The chain recombines TRBV20-1 with TRBJ1-6; a possible D gene is TRBD1 (5 bases). The CDR3 extends over 15 amino acids. Germline V gives CDR1 DFQATT, CDR2 SNEGSKA (reference sequence). V lost 3 bases and J lost 9, with 18 bases in between.

This clone was seen a single time. The J gene is TRBJ1-2, the V gene TRBV14; no clear D gene. Germline-derived CDR1 and CDR2 are SGHDN and FVKESK. The CDR3 consists of 12 residues. Trimming pared 4 bases from V and 2 bases from J, leaving 5 bases between. The CDR3: CASSPTNYGYTF. The CDR3 DNA follows: TGTGCCAGCAGCCCGACCAACTATGGCTACACCTTC. The full variable domain, completed using reference TRBV14 and TRBJ1-2, is EAGVTQFPSHSVIEKGQTVTLRCDPISGHDNLYWYRRVMGKEIKFLLHFVKESKQDESGMPNNRFLAERTGGTYSTLKVQPAELEDSGVYFCASSPTNYGYTFGSGTRLTVV.

The chain recombines TRBV28 with TRBJ1-3, with D perhaps TRBD1 (5 bases). CDR1 and CDR2 from the germline V gene are MDHEN and SYDVKM. The CDR3 is made up of 12 amino acids. The V and J ends lost 3 bases and 9 bases respectively, with 9 bases between them. The chain's CDR3 is CASSFGGVTIYF. The CDR3 bases are TGTGCCAGCAGTTTTGGGGGGGTCACCATATATTTT.

V and J are TRBV18 and TRBJ2-5; D is unclear. Trimming shortened V by 6 bases and J by 1 base, and 6 bases separated the two germline ends. Looked up from germline, CDR1 is KGHSH and CDR2 is LQKENI. The CDR3 is made up of 12 amino acids. The CDR3 protein is CASSSTQETQYF. The DNA of the CDR3 is TGTGCCAGCTCCTCAACCCAAGAGACCCAGTACTTC.